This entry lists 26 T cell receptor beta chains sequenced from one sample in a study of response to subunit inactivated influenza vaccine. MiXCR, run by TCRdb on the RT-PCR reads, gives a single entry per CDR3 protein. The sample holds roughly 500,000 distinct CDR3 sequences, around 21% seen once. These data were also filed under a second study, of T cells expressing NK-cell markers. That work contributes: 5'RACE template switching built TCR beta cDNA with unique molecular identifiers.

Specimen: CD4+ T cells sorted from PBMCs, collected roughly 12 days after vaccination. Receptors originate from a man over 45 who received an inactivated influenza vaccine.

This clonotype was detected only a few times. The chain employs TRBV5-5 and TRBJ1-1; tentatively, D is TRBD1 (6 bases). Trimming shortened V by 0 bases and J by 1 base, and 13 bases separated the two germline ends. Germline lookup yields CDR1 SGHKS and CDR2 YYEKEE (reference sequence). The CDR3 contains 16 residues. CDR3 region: CASSLAVGAANTEAFF. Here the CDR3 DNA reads TGTGCCAGCAGCTTGGCCGTGGGGGCGGCGAACACTGAAGCTTTCTTT.

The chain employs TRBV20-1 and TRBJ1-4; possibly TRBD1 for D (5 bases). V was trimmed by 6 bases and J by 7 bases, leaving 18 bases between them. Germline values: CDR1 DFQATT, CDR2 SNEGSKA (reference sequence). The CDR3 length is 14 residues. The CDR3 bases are TGCAGTGCCCGAGTGGCCGGGGGGGGTGAAAAACTGTTTTTT. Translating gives CSARVAGGGEKLFF.

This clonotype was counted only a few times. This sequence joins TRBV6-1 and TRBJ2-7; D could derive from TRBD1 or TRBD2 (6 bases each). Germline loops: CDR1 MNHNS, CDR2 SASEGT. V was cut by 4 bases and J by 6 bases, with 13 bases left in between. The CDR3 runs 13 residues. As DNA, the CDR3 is TGTGCCAGCAGTGGCCCGGGGGCACGCGAGCAGTACTTC. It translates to CASSGPGAREQYF.

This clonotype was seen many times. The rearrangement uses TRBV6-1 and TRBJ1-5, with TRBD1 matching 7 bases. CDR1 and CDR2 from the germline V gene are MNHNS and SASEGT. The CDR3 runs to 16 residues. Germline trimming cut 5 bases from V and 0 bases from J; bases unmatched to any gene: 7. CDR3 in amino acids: CASSPRTGNSNQPQHF. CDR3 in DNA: TGTGCCAGCAGTCCAAGGACAGGAAATAGCAATCAGCCCCAGCATTTT.

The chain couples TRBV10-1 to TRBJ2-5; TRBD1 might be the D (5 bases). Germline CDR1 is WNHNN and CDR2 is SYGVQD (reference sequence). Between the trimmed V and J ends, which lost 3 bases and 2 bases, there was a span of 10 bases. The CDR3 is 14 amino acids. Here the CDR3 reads CASSDRQLQETQYF. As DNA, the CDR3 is TGCGCCAGCAGTGACCGACAGCTACAAGAGACCCAGTACTTC.

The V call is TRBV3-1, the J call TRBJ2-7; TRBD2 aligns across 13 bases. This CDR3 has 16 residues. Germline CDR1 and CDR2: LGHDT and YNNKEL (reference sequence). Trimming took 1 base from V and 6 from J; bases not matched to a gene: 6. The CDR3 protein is CASSQGWTSGSGEQYF. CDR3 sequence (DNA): TGTGCCAGCAGCCAAGGGTGGACTAGCGGGAGTGGCGAGCAGTACTTC.

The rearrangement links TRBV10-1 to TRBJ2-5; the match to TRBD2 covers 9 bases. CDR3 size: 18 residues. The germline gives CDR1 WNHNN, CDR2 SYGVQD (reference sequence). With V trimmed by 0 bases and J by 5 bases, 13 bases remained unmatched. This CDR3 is CASSESKLRSGGMETQYF. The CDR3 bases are TGCGCCAGCAGTGAGTCGAAATTACGAAGCGGGGGGATGGAGACCCAGTACTTC.

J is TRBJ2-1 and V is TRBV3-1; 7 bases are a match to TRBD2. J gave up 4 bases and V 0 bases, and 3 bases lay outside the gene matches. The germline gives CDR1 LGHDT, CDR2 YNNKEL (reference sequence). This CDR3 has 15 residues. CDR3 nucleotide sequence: TGTGCCAGCAGCCAAGATAGCGGGCCTTACAATGAGCAGTTCTTC. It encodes CASSQDSGPYNEQFF.

Here the CDR3 reads CSASPWDRGNTEAFF. The CDR3 bases are TGCAGTGCTAGTCCCTGGGACAGGGGGAACACTGAAGCTTTCTTT. The rearrangement uses TRBV20-1 and TRBJ1-1; 10 positions agree with TRBD1. Germline lookup yields CDR1 DFQATT and CDR2 SNEGSKA (reference sequence). The J segment lost 1 base and the V segment lost 3 bases, leaving 5 bases of the junction unmatched. The length of the CDR3 is 15 residues.

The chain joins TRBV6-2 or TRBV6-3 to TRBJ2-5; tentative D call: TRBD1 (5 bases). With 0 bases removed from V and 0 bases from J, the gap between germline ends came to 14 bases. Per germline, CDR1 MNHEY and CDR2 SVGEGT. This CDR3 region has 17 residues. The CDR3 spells CASSYSIGQPYQETQYF. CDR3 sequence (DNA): TGTGCCAGCAGTTACTCGATTGGACAACCGTACCAAGAGACCCAGTACTTC.

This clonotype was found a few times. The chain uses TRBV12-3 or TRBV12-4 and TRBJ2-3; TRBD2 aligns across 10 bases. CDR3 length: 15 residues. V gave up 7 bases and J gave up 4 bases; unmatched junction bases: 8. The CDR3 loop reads CASNLRLAGADTQYF. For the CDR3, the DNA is TGTGCCAGCAACTTACGCCTAGCGGGAGCAGATACGCAGTATTTT.

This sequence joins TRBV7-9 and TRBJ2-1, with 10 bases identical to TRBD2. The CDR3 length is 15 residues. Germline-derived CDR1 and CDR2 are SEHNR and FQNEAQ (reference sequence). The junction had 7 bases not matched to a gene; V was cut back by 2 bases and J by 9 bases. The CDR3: CASSLFSGGASEQFF. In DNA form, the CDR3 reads TGTGCCAGCAGCTTATTCAGCGGGGGGGCCTCTGAGCAGTTCTTC.

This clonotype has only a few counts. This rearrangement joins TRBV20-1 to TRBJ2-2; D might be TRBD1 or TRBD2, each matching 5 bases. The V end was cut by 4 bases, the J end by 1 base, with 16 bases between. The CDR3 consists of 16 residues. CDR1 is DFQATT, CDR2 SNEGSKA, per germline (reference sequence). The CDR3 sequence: CSATSHGTRNTGELFF. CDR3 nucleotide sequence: TGCAGTGCTACATCACACGGGACGAGGAACACCGGGGAGCTGTTTTTT.

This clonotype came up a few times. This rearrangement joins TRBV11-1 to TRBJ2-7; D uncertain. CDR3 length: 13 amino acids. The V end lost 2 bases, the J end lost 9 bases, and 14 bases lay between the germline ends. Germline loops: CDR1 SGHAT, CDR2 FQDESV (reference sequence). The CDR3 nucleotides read TGTGCCAGCAGCTTACAGACATACGATGGGCAGTACTTC. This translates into CASSLQTYDGQYF.

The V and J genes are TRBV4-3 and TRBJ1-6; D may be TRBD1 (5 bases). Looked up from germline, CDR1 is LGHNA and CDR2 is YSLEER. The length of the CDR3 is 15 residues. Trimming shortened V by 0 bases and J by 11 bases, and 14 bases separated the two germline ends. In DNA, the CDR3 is TGCGCCAGCAGCCAAGATAGGACTGGGGCAACACCCCTCCACTTT. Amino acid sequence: CASSQDRTGATPLHF.

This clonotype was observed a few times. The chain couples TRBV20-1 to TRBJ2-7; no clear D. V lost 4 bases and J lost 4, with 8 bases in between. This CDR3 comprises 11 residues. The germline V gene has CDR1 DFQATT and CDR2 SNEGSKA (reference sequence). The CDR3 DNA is TGCAGTGCTACAAAAAATTACGAGCAGTACTTC. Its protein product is CSATKNYEQYF.

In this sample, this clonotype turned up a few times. CDR3 bases: TGCGCCAGCAGCTTGGGAGGACTAGCAGAAAACATTCAGTACTTC. Amino acid sequence: CASSLGGLAENIQYF. This chain joins TRBV5-1 and TRBJ2-4, with TRBD2 identical over 8 bases. The CDR3 has 15 residues. V was clipped by 0 bases and J by 5 bases; unmatched bases: 4. In germline, CDR1 is SGHRS, CDR2 YFSETQ.

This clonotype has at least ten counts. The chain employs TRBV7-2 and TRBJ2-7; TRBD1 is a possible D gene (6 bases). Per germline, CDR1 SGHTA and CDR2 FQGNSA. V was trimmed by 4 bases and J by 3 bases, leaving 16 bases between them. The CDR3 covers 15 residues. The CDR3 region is CASSSIDTGYYEQYF. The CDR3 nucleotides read TGTGCCAGCAGCTCCATCGACACAGGGTACTACGAGCAGTACTTC.

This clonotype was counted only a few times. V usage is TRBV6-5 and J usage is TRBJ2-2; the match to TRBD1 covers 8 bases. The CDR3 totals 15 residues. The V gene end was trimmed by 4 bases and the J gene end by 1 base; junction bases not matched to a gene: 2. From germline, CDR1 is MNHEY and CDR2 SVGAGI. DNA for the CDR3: TGTGCCAGCAGTTCGGACAGGGTGAACACCGGGGAGCTGTTTTTT. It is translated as CASSSDRVNTGELFF.

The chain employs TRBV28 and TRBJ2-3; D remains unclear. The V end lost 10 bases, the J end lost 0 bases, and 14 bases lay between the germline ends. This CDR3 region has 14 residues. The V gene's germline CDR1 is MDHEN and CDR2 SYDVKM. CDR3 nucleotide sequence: TGTGCCAACGGCCCACCTGACAGCACAGATACGCAGTATTTT. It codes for CANGPPDSTDTQYF.

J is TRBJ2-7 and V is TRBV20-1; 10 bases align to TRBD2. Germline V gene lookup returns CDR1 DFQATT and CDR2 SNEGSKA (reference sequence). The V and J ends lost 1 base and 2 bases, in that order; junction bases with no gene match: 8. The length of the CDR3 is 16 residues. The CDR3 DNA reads TGCAGTGCTAGAGCCCCTCTAGCGGGAGCAACCTACGAGCAGTACTTC. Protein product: CSARAPLAGATYEQYF.

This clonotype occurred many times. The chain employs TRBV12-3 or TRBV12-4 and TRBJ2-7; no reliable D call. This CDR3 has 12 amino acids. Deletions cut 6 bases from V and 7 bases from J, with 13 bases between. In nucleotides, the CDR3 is TGTGCCAGCAGATTCGGACCGATGGAGCAGTACTTC. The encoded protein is CASRFGPMEQYF.

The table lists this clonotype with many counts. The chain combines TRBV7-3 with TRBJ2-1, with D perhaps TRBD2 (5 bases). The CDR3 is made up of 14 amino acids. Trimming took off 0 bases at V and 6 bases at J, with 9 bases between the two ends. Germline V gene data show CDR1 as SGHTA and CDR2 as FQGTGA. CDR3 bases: TGTGCCAGCAGCTTAACCCTAGCCAGCAATGAGCAGTTCTTC. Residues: CASSLTLASNEQFF.

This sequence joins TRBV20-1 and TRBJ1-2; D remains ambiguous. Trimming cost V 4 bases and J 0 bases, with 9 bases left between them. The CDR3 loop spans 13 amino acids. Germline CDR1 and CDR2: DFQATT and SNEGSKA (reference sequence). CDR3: CSATPFANYGYTF. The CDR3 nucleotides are TGCAGTGCTACACCTTTCGCTAACTATGGCTACACCTTC.

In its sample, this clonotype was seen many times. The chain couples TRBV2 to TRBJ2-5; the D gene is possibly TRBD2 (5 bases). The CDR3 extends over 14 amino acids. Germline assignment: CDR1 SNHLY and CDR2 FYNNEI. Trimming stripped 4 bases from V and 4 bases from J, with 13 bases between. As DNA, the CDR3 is TGTGCCAGCAGTGGACCTGGCCGGGGAGAGACCCAGTACTTC. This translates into CASSGPGRGETQYF. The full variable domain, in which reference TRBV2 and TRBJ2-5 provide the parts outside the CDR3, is EPEVTQTPSHQVTQMGQEVILRCVPISNHLYFYWYRQILGQKVEFLVSFYNNEISEKSEIFDDQFSVERPDGSNFTLKIRSTKLEDSAMYFCASSGPGRGETQYFGPGTRLLVL.

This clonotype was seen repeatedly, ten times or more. The CDR3 DNA follows: TGCGCCAGCAGTTTACAGGGGGGGTCAGAGACCCAGTACTTC. This encodes CASSLQGGSETQYF. V and J are TRBV5-1 and TRBJ2-5, with a tentative D call TRBD1 (8 bases). The CDR3 is 14 residues long. CDR1 and CDR2 from the germline V gene are SGHRS and YFSETQ. V lost 5 bases, J lost 4 bases, and 15 bases lay in between.